This is a list of T cell receptor beta chains from one sample in a study of early T cells in non-severe SARS-CoV-2 infection. TCRdb called the 5' RACE reads again in MiXCR, with one record for every CDR3 protein. The sample records over 55,000 distinct CDR3 sequences, 9.5% to 15% being singletons. Sequences were derived from whole blood, sampled at baseline. The source of these receptors is an adult who was a healthcare worker with PCR-confirmed SARS-CoV-2 infection or an uninfected control (not recorded which). Both conserved end residues are part of each CDR3. A D gene is named only where the DNA matches it firmly. Clone sizes are given selectively: once, few, many, or a class where the clone is expanded.

D gene: TRBD1; V gene: TRBV7-8; J gene: TRBJ1-5; clone size: few; CDR3 DNA: TGTGCCAGCAGCTTAAACAGGGGGCGGATCAATCAGCCCCAGCATTTT; CDR3 protein: CASSLNRGRINQPQHF
D gene: -; V gene: TRBV24-1; J gene: TRBJ2-2; clone size: -; CDR3 DNA: TGTGCCACCAGTGGCATCGGGCGGCGGGAGAACACCGGGGAGCTGTTTTTT; CDR3 protein: CATSGIGRRENTGELFF
D gene: TRBD1; V gene: TRBV6-6; J gene: TRBJ1-6; clone size: -; CDR3 DNA: TGTGCCAGCAGTTACCCCGGGACAGATAATTCACCCCTCCACTTT; CDR3 protein: CASSYPGTDNSPLHF
D gene: TRBD1; V gene: TRBV6-6; J gene: TRBJ1-5; clone size: -; CDR3 DNA: TGTGCCAGCAGTCTAATCCCCAGACAGGGGACCCAGCATTTT; CDR3 protein: CASSLIPRQGTQHF
D gene: TRBD1; V gene: TRBV28; J gene: TRBJ1-1; clone size: many; CDR3 DNA: TGTGCCAGCAGGGAACGGGACAGGGTCAACACTGAAGCTTTCTTT; CDR3 protein: CASRERDRVNTEAFF
D gene: -; V gene: TRBV20-1; J gene: TRBJ1-1; clone size: -; CDR3 DNA: TGCAGTGCTAGTAAATCAGGGTCAGTCACTGAAGCTTTCTTT; CDR3 protein: CSASKSGSVTEAFF
D gene: TRBD1; V gene: TRBV24-1; J gene: TRBJ1-2; clone size: few; CDR3 DNA: TGTGCCACCAGTAGGACAGGGGTTAACTATGGCTACACCTTC; CDR3 protein: CATSRTGVNYGYTF
D gene: -; V gene: TRBV5-1; J gene: TRBJ2-3; clone size: -; CDR3 DNA: -; CDR3 protein: CASSFGEGAAYF
D gene: -; V gene: TRBV5-1; J gene: TRBJ2-1; clone size: few; CDR3 DNA: TGCGCCAGCAGCCGTCAGCGTCAGGATGAGCAGTTCTTC; CDR3 protein: CASSRQRQDEQFF
D gene: -; V gene: TRBV18; J gene: TRBJ1-5; clone size: few; CDR3 DNA: TGTGCCAGCTCACGGCGGGGCGCCGGTATATTTGTCAATCAGCCCCAGCATTTT; CDR3 protein: CASSRRGAGIFVNQPQHF
D gene: -; V gene: TRBV5-4; J gene: TRBJ1-2; clone size: few; CDR3 DNA: TGTGCCAGCAGCGGGGGGGGCATAAATTCTAACTATGGCTACACCTTC; CDR3 protein: CASSGGGINSNYGYTF